The clone carrying this T cell receptor beta chain turned up a few times. Its antigen is not known. Populations isolated by sorting all had purity greater than 95%. The data belong to a study of beta chain features in type 1 diabetes. Regarding the study as a whole: The naive, central memory and Treg TCRB repertoires looked more alike in patients than they did in healthy donors.

V lost 3 bases and J lost 10, with 15 bases in between. The germline CDR1 and CDR2 sequences are GTSNPN and SVGIG (reference sequence). The CDR3 is made up of 13 amino acids. What was sequenced were expressed TCRB transcripts, since all of the isolated RNA had been reverse transcribed. The protocol was immunoSEQ multiplex PCR, while the TCRdb copy is restricted to in-frame clones and leaves out a portion. The table shows fewer than 200,000 clones, with about 13% occurring only once. Material: central memory CD4+ T cells from blood. This receptor was obtained from a young woman in good health. The rearrangement uses TRBV30 and TRBJ1-4; D gene uncertain. Here the CDR3 DNA reads TGTGCCTGGAGGGTCTCCGCAGAGGGAAAACTGTTTTTT. Translated, it gives CAWRVSAEGKLFF.